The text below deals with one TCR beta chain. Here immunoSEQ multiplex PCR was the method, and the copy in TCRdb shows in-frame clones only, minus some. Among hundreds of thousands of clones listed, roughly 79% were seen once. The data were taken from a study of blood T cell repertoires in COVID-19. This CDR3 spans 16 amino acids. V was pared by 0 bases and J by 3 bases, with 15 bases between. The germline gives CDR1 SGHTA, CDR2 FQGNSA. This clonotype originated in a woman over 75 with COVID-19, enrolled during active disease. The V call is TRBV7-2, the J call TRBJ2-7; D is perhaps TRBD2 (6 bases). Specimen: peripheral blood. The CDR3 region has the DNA TGTGCCAGCAGCTTAGCCTCCCGCTCCGGGGGCTACGAGCAGTACTTC. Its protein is CASSLASRSGGYEQYF. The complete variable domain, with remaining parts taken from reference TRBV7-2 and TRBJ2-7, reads GAGVSQSPSNKVTEKGKDVELRCDPISGHTALYWYRQSLGQGLEFLIYFQGNSAPDKSGLPSDRFSAERTGGSVSTLTIQRTQQEDSAVYLCASSLASRSGGYEQYFGPGTRLTVT.